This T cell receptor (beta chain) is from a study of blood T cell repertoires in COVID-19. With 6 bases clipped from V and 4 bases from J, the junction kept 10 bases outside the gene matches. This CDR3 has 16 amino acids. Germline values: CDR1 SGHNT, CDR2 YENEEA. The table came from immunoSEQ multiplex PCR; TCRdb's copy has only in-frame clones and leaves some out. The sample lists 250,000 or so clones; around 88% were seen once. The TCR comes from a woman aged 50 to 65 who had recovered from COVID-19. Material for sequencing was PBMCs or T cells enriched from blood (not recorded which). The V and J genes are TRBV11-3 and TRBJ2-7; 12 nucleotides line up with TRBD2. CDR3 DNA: TGTGCCAGCAGTTGGAGGCAGGGGACTAGCGGGTACGAGCAGTACTTC. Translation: CASSWRQGTSGYEQYF.